This entry describes one T cell receptor beta chain. Sequencing used immunoSEQ multiplex PCR; TCRdb keeps in-frame clones, though not all of them. The sample shows around 250,000 clones, over 80% of them seen only once. This record belongs to a study of blood T cell repertoires in COVID-19. Study-level background: From T cells, B-cell-depleted T cells, or PBMCs came the material, which was cDNA or gDNA.

The CDR3 length is 14 residues. The V gene's germline CDR1 is MNHEY and CDR2 SMNVEV (reference sequence). Unmatched junction bases numbered 3, after V lost 4 bases and J lost 3 bases. Cohorts were based on clinical histories the participants reported. This chain connects TRBV27 to TRBJ2-1; 7 bases match TRBD1. This TCR came from a woman in her twenties or thirties with acute COVID-19. Sequenced: PBMCs or T cells enriched from blood (not recorded which). The CDR3 region is CASSSQGVYNEQFF. The CDR3 DNA follows: TGTGCCAGCAGTTCGCAGGGGGTCTACAATGAGCAGTTCTTC.